This entry lists 12 T cell receptor beta chains sequenced from one sample in a study of CD8 T cells in Susac syndrome. The RNA, about 0.45 to 1 ug, was put through reverse transcription using random hexamers. TCRdb analysed the immunoSEQ multiplex PCR reads with MiXCR anew, one entry per CDR3 protein. The sample records 300,000 or so distinct CDR3 sequences, about 90% being singletons. The sequenced material came from CD4+ T cells from PBMCs. Receptors originate from a human donor with multiple sclerosis.

J is TRBJ1-4 and V is TRBV7-2, with a tentative D call TRBD1 (6 bases). Germline CDR1 SGHTA, CDR2 FQGNSA. Between the trimmed V and J ends, which lost 4 bases and 8 bases, there was a span of 17 bases. CDR3 length equals 15 residues. The CDR3 sequence: CASSSQGGVWEKLFF. For the CDR3, the DNA is TGTGCCAGCAGCTCACAGGGTGGGGTGTGGGAAAAACTGTTTTTT.

The V gene is TRBV11-2, the J gene TRBJ2-4; D is perhaps TRBD1 (7 bases). Trimming shortened V by 4 bases and J by 0 bases, and 10 bases separated the two germline ends. The CDR3 has 15 amino acids. Germline V CDR1 and CDR2: SGHAT, FQNNGV. DNA of the CDR3: TGTGCCAGCAGCTCGGAGGGGGCAGCCAAAAACATTCAGTACTTC. Translating gives CASSSEGAAKNIQYF. Looking up the rest from reference TRBV11-2 and TRBJ2-4 gives the full variable domain: EAGVAQSPRYKIIEKRQSVAFWCNPISGHATLYWYQQILGQGPKLLIQFQNNGVVDDSQLPKDRFSAERLKGVDSTLKIQPAKLEDSAVYLCASSSEGAAKNIQYFGAGTRLSVL.

J is TRBJ1-3 and V is TRBV7-9; 8 bases fit TRBD1. CDR1 and CDR2 (germline): SEHNR, FQNEAQ (reference sequence). The CDR3 is 17 amino acids. V was clipped by 8 bases and J by 4 bases; unmatched bases: 16. Written as DNA, the CDR3 is TGTGCCAGCCTTTCGTCGTACGGACAGGGCTCGGGAAACACCATATATTTT. It yields the protein CASLSSYGQGSGNTIYF.

This clonotype was seen just once. The genes are TRBV20-1 and TRBJ2-7, with TRBD2 matching over 13 bases. Germline CDR1 and CDR2: DFQATT and SNEGSKA (reference sequence). The CDR3 is made up of 16 amino acids. The V and J ends lost 3 bases and 2 bases, in that order; junction bases with no gene match: 7. CDR3 coding DNA: TGCAGTGCTAGTGGACTAGCGGGAGAGGGGCCCTACGAGCAGTACTTC. It translates to CSASGLAGEGPYEQYF.

This clonotype was found once. The chain combines TRBV2 with TRBJ2-5, with D possibly TRBD1 on 5 matching bases. Trimming removed 0 bases from V and 4 bases from J, with 12 bases in between. The germline V gene encodes CDR1 SNHLY and CDR2 FYNNEI. The CDR3 is 15 residues long. The CDR3 sequence: CASSEAPRGGETQYF. The CDR3 DNA sequence: TGTGCCAGCAGTGAAGCCCCTAGGGGCGGAGAGACCCAGTACTTC.

V and J are TRBV12-3 or TRBV12-4 and TRBJ1-3, with D perhaps TRBD1 (5 bases). CDR3 length: 14 residues. V shed 8 bases and J shed 3 bases, with 14 bases lying between them. CDR3 nucleotides: TGTGCCAGCGAGGGGTCCAGAAGTGGAAACACCATATATTTT. It specifies CASEGSRSGNTIYF.

V is TRBV3-1 and J is TRBJ2-1; 13 positions agree with TRBD2. The CDR3 extends over 15 amino acids. Germline CDR1 is LGHDT and CDR2 is YNNKEL (reference sequence). V trimming: 5 bases; J trimming: 8 bases; junction bases outside the gene matches: 6. This CDR3 reads CASSSRTSGGYEQFF. In DNA form, the CDR3 reads TGTGCCAGCAGCTCAAGGACTAGCGGGGGCTATGAGCAGTTCTTC.

This clonotype was counted only a few times. The chain couples TRBV6-5 to TRBJ2-3, with D possibly TRBD2 on 6 matching bases. CDR3 length equals 15 residues. V dropped 4 bases and J dropped 4 bases, with 15 bases sitting between them. Per germline, CDR1 MNHEY and CDR2 SVGAGI. The CDR3 DNA reads TGTGCCAGCAGTTCTCTAGGGACTGCTTCAGATACGCAGTATTTT. It yields the protein CASSSLGTASDTQYF.

This clonotype came up once. The J gene is TRBJ2-7, the V gene TRBV11-2; the D gene is possibly TRBD1 (6 bases). The CDR3 is 15 amino acids. The germline V and J ends were trimmed by 0 bases and 6 bases, with 15 bases remaining between them. CDR1 is SGHAT and CDR2 is FQNNGV in the germline V gene. The CDR3 region has the DNA TGTGCCAGCAGCTTAGAGGGGGCGCGAGCTTTCGAGCAGTACTTC. It is translated as CASSLEGARAFEQYF.

This clonotype is a singleton in its sample. This chain links TRBV6-2 or TRBV6-3 with TRBJ2-1; D gene unclear. CDR1 is MNHEY, CDR2 SVGEGT, per germline. The V end was cut by 6 bases, the J end by 5 bases, with 20 bases between. The CDR3 is made up of 16 amino acids. In nucleotides, the CDR3 is TGTGCCAGCAGCCCTCGAGGACGCCTTACCCACAATGAGCAGTTCTTC. Translated: CASSPRGRLTHNEQFF.

J is TRBJ1-1 and V is TRBV7-3; TRBD1 matches 7 bases. V lost 5 bases, J lost 5 bases, and 8 bases stayed unmatched. CDR1 is SGHTA and CDR2 is FQGTGA in the germline V gene. The CDR3 consists of 14 residues. The DNA of the CDR3 is TGTGCCAGCAGCCGGACAGGAGTGAGGACTGAAGCTTTCTTT. Protein product: CASSRTGVRTEAFF.

The gene calls are TRBV24-1 and TRBJ1-1; D may be TRBD1 (6 bases). The germline V gene encodes CDR1 KGHDR and CDR2 SFDVKD. V was trimmed by 2 bases and J by 1 base, leaving 10 bases between them. This CDR3 comprises 15 residues. The CDR3 DNA follows: TGTGCCACCAGTGATTCAACAGGGTCGAACACTGAAGCTTTCTTT. It encodes CATSDSTGSNTEAFF.